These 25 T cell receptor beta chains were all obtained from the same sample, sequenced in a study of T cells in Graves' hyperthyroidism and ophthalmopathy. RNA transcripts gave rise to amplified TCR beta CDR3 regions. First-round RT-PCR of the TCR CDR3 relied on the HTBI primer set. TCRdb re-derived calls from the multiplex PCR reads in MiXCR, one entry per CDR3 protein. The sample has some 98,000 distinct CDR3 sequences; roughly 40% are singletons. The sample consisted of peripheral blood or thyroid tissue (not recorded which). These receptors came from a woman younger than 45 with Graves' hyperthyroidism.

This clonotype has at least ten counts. In DNA, the CDR3 is TGTGCCAGCAGCTCCAACGGGGTGGGGGCCTCGAACACCGGGGAGCTGTTTTTT. Amino acid sequence: CASSSNGVGASNTGELFF. The V and J genes are TRBV7-9 and TRBJ2-2; maybe TRBD1 (6 bases). Per the germline V gene, CDR1 is SEHNR and CDR2 is FQNEAQ (reference sequence). Trimming left V 4 bases short and J 0 bases short, with 18 bases between. The CDR3 runs 18 residues.

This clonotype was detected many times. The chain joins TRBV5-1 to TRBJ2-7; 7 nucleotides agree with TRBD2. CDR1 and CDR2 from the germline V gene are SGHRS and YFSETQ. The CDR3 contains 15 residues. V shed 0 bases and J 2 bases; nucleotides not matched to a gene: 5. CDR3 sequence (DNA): TGCGCCAGCAGCTTGGATCTAGCGGCCCCCTACGAGCAGTACTTC. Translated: CASSLDLAAPYEQYF.

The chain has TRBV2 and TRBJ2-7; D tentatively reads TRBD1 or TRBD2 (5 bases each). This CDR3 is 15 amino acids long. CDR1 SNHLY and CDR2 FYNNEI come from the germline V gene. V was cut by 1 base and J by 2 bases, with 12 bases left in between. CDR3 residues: CASSEGGIPAYEQYF. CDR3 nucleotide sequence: TGTGCCAGCAGTGAAGGGGGGATCCCAGCCTACGAGCAGTACTTC. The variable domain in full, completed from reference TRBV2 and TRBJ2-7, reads EPEVTQTPSHQVTQMGQEVILRCVPISNHLYFYWYRQILGQKVEFLVSFYNNEISEKSEIFDDQFSVERPDGSNFTLKIRSTKLEDSAMYFCASSEGGIPAYEQYFGPGTRLTVT.

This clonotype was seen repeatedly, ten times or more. CDR3 protein: CASRSDREEETQYF. The CDR3 bases are TGTGCCAGCAGATCGGACAGGGAAGAAGAGACCCAGTACTTC. The rearrangement links TRBV7-9 to TRBJ2-5; 8 positions agree with TRBD1. The V and J ends lost 6 bases and 3 bases, in that order; junction bases with no gene match: 6. This CDR3 comprises 14 residues. The V gene's germline CDR1 is SEHNR and CDR2 FQNEAQ (reference sequence).

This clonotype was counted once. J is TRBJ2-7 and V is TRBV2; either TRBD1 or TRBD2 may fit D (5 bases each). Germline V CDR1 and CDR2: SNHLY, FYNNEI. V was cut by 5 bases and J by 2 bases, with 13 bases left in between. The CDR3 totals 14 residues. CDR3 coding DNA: TGTGCCAGCAGTTGGGACCCCTGGGCCTACGAGCAGTACTTC. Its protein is CASSWDPWAYEQYF.

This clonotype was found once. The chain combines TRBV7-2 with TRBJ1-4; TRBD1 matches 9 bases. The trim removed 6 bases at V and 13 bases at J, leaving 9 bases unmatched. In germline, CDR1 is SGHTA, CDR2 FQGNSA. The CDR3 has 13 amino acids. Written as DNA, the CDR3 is TGTGCCAGCAGGGGACAGGGCTCCGAAGGACTGTTTTTT. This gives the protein CASRGQGSEGLFF.

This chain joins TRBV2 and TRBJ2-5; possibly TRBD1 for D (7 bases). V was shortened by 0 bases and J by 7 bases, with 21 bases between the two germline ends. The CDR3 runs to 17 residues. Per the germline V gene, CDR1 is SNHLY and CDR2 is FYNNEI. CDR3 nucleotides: TGTGCCAGCAGTGAAGCGCTTCCGGACAGGCGGGGTGGGACCCAGTACTTC. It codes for CASSEALPDRRGGTQYF.

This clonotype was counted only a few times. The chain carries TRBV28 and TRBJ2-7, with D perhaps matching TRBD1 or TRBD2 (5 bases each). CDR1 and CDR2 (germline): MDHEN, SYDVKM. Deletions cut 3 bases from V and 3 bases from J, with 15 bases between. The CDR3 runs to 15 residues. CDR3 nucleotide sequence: TGTGCCAGCAGTTTTTCATGGGACGGAATCTACGAGCAGTACTTC. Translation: CASSFSWDGIYEQYF.

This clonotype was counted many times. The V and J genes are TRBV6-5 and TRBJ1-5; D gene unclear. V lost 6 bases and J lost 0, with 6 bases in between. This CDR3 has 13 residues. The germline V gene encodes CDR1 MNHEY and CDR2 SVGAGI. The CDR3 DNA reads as TGTGCCAGCAGAGGGAATAGCAATCAGCCCCAGCATTTT. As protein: CASRGNSNQPQHF.

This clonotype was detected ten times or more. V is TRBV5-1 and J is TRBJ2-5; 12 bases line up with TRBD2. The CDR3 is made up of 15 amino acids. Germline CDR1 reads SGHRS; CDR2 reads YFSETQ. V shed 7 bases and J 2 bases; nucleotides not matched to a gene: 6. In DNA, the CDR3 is TGCGCCAGCGGCGTGACTAGCGGGAGTCAAGAGACCCAGTACTTC. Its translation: CASGVTSGSQETQYF.

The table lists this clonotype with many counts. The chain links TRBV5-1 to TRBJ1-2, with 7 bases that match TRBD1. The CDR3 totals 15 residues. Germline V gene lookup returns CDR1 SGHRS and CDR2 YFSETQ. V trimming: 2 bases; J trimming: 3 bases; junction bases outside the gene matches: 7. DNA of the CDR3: TGCGCCAGCAGCTTAACAGGGGATCTTTACTATGGCTACACCTTC. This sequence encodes CASSLTGDLYYGYTF.

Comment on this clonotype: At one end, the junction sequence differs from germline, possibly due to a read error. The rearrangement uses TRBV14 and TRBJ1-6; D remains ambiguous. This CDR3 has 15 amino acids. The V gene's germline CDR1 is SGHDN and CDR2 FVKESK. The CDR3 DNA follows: TGTGTCAGCAGCCAAGATCGAGTATCAAATTCGCCCCTCCACTTT. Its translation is CVSSQDRVSNSPLHF.

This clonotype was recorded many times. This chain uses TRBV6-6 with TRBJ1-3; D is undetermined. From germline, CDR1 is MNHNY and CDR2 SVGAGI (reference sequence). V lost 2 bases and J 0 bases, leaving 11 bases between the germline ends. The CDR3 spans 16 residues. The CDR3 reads CASSYGSPRSGNTIYF. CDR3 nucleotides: TGTGCCAGCAGTTACGGGTCGCCCCGCTCTGGAAACACCATATATTTT.

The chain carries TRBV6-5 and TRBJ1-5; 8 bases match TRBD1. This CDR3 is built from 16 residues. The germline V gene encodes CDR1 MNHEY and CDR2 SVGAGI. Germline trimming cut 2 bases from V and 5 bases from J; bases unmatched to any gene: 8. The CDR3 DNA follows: TGTGCCAGCAGTTACCTGACAGGGACAGGCGATCAGCCCCAGCATTTT. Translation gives CASSYLTGTGDQPQHF.

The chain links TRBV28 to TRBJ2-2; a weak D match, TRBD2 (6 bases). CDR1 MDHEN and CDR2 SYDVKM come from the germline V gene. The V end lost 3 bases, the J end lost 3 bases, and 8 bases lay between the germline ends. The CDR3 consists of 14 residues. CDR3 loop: CASSFRGDTGELFF. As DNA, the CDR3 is TGTGCCAGCAGTTTTCGCGGGGACACCGGGGAGCTGTTTTTT.

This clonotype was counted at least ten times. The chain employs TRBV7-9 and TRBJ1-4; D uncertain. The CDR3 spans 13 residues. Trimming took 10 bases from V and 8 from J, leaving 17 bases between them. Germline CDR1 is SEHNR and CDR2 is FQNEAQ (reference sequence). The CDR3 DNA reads TGTGCCACCCTCAAGTCCCCTTTGGAAAAACTGTTTTTT. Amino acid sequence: CATLKSPLEKLFF.

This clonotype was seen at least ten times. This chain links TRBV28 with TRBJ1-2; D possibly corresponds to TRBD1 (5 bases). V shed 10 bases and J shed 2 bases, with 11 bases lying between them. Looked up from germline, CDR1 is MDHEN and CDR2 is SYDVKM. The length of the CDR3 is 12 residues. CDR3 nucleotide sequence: TGTGCCACCCTGGGGCAGAACTATGGCTACACCTTC. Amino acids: CATLGQNYGYTF.

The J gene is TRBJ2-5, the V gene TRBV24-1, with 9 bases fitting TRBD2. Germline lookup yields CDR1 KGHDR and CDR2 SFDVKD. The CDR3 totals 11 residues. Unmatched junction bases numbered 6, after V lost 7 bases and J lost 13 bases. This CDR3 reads CATRTLTSGYF. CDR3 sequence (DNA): TGTGCCACCAGAACCTTGACTAGCGGGTACTTC.

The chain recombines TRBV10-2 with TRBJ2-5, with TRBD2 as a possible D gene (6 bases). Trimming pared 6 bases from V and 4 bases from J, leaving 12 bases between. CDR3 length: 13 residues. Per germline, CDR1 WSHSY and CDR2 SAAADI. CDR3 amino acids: CASSWGERETQYF. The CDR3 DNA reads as TGCGCCAGCAGCTGGGGGGAGAGAGAGACCCAGTACTTC.

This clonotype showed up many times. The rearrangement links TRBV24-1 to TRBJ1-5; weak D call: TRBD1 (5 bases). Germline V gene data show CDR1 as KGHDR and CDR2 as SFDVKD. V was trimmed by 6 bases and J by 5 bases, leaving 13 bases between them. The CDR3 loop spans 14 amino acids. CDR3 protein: CATSRGNHDQPQHF. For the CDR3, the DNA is TGTGCCACCAGTCGGGGGAATCATGATCAGCCCCAGCATTTT.

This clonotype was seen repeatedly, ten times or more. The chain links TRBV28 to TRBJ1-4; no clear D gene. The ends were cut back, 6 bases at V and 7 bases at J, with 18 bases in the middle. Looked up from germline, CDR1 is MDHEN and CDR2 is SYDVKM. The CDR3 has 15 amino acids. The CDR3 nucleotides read TGTGCCAGCAGCGGAACCGTAGGGTTTGGTGAAAAACTGTTTTTT. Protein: CASSGTVGFGEKLFF.

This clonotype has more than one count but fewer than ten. The CDR3 sequence: CATSRGDRGPQPQHF. The CDR3 DNA is TGTGCCACCAGCAGAGGGGACAGGGGGCCTCAGCCCCAGCATTTT. The chain combines TRBV15 with TRBJ1-5, with TRBD1 identical over 12 bases. There are 15 residues in the CDR3. From germline, CDR1 is LNHNV and CDR2 YYDKDF (reference sequence). With V trimmed by 1 base and J by 6 bases, 1 base remained unmatched.

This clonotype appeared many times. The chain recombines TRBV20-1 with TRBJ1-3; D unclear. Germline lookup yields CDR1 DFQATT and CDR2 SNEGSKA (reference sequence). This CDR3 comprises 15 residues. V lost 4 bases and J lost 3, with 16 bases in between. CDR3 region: CSATGSEGNGNTIYF. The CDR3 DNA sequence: TGCAGTGCTACCGGGTCTGAGGGTAATGGAAACACCATATATTTT.

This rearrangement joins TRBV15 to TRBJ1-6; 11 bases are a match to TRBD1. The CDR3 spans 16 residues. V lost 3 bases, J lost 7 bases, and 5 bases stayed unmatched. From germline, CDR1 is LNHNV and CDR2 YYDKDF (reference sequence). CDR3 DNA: TGTGCCACCAGCAGTCGGACAGGGGGCAGAAATTCACCCCTCCACTTT. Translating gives CATSSRTGGRNSPLHF.

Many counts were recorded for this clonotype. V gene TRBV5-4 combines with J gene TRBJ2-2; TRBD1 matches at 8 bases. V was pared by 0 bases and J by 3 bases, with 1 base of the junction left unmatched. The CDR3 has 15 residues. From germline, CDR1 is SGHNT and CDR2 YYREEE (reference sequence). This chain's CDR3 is CASSLDRGDTGELFF. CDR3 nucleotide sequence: TGTGCCAGCAGCTTGGACAGGGGGGACACCGGGGAGCTGTTTTTT.